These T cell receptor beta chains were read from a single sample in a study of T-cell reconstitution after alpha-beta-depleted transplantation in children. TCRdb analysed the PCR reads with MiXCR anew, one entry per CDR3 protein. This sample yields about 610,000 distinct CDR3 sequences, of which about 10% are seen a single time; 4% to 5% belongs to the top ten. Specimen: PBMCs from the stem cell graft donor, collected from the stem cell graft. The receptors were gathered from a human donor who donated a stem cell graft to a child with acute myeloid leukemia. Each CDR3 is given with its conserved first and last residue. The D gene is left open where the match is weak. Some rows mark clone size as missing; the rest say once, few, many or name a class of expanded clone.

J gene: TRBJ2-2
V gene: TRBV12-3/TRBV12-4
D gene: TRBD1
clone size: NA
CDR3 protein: CASSEGTGTGELFF
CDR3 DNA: TGTGCCAGCAGTGAGGGGACAGGTACCGGGGAGCTGTTTTTT

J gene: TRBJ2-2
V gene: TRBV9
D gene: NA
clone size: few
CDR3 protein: CASSVEPPGELFF
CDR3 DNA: TGTGCCAGCAGCGTCGAACCTCCCGGGGAGCTGTTTTTT

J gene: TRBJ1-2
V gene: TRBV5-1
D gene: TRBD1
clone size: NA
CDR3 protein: CASSQTGDYGYTF
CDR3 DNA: TGCGCCAGCAGCCAAACAGGGGACTATGGCTACACCTTC

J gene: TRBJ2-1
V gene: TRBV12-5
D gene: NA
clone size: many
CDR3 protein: CACSGESSLNEQFF
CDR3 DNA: TGTGCCTGCTCAGGGGAGTCAAGTCTCAATGAGCAGTTCTTC

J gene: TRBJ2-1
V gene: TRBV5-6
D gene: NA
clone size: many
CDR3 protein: CASSLIRHYNEQFF
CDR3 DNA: TGTGCCAGCAGCTTGATACGGCACTACAATGAGCAGTTCTTC

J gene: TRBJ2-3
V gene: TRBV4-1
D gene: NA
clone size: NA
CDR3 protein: CASSQDRSADTQYF
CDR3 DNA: TGCGCCAGCAGCCAGGACCGGAGTGCAGATACGCAGTATTTT

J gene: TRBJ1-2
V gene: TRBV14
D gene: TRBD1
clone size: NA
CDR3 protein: CASSQGGQYYYGYTF
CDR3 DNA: TGTGCCAGCAGCCAAGGGGGACAGTACTACTATGGCTACACCTTC

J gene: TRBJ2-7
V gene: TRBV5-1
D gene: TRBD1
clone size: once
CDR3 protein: CASSLKGQGANEQYF
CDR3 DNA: TGCGCCAGCAGCTTGAAGGGACAGGGGGCGAACGAGCAGTACTTC

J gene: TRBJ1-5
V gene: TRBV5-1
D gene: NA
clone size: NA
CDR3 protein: CASSWGEGPNQPQHF
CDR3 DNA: TGCGCCAGCAGCTGGGGGGAGGGCCCGAATCAGCCCCAGCATTTT

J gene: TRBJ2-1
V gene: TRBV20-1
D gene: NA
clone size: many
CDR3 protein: CSARAPNSYNEQFF
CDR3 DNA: TGCAGTGCTAGAGCCCCGAACTCCTACAATGAGCAGTTCTTC

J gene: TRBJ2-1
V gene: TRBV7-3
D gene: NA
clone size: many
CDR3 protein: CASSLRGSGENEQFF
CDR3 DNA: TGTGCCAGCAGCTTAAGGGGGTCGGGGGAGAATGAGCAGTTCTTC

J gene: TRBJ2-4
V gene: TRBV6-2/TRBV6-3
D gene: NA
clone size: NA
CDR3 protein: CASSQSSVVYF
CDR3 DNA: TGTGCCAGCAGCCAGAGTTCAGTGGTGTACTTC

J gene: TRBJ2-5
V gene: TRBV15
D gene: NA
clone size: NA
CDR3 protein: CATSASQESQETQYF
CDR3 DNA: TGTGCCACCAGCGCAAGCCAGGAATCTCAAGAGACCCAGTACTTC

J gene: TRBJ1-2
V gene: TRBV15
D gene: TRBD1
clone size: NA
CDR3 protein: CATSRERDRNYGYTF
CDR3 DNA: TGTGCCACCAGCAGAGAACGGGACAGGAACTATGGCTACACCTTC

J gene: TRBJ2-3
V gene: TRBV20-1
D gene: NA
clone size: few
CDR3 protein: CSAKGVGDTQYF
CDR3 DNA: TGCAGTGCTAAGGGGGTTGGGGATACGCAGTATTTT

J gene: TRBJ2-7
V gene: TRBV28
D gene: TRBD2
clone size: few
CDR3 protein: CASSASGNYYEQYF
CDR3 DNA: TGTGCCAGCAGTGCTAGCGGGAACTATTACGAGCAGTACTTC

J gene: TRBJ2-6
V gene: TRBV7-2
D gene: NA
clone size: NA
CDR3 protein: CASSKVTGANVLTF
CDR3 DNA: TGTGCCAGCAGCAAGGTGACAGGGGCCAACGTCCTGACTTTC

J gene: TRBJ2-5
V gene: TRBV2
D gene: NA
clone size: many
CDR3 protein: CASLESQVQETQYF
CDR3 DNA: TGTGCCAGCCTCGAGTCACAGGTCCAAGAGACCCAGTACTTC

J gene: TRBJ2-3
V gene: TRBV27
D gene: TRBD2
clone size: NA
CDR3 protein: CASSIPGLAGGPRMQYF
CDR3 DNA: TGTGCCAGCAGTATCCCGGGACTAGCGGGAGGGCCGAGGATGCAGTATTTT

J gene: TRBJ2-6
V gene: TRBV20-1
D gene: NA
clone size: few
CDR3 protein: CSARGLGPGANVLTF
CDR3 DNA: TGCAGTGCCCGAGGACTTGGTCCTGGGGCCAACGTCCTGACTTTC

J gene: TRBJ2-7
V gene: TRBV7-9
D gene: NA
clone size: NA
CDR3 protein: CASSPQTETYEQYF
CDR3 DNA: TGTGCCAGCAGCCCTCAGACAGAGACCTACGAGCAGTACTTC

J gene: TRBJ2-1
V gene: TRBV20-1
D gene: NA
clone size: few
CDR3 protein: CSAKGGKVYEQFF
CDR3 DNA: TGCAGTGCTAAAGGCGGGAAAGTGTATGAGCAGTTCTTC

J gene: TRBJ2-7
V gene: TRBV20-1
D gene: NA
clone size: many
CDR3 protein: CSARTSYEQYF
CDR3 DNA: TGCAGTGCTAGAACTTCTTACGAGCAGTACTTC

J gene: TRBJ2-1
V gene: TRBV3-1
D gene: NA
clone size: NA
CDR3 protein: CASSDFLGSYNEQFF
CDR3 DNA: TGTGCCAGCTCGGACTTCCTCGGCTCCTACAATGAGCAGTTCTTC

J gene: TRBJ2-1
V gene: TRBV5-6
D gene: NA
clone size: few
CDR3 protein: CASSTDYNEQFF
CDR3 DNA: TGTGCCAGCAGCACTGACTACAATGAGCAGTTCTTC

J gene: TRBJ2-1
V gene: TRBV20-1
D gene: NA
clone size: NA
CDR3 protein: CSPRSTTSYNEQFF
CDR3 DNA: TGCAGTCCCCGCAGCACAACCTCCTACAATGAGCAGTTCTTC

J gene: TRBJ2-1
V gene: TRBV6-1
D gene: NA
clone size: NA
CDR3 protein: CASSEQATGYNEQFF
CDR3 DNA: TGTGCCAGCAGTGAACAGGCGACAGGCTACAATGAGCAGTTCTTC

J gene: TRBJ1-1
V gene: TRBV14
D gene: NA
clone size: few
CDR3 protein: CASSQDPAPSTEAFF
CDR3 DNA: TGTGCCAGCAGCCAAGACCCGGCCCCCAGCACTGAAGCTTTCTTT

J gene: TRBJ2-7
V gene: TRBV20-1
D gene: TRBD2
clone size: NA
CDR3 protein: CSAGGLAGTRQYF
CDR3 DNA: TGCAGTGCTGGGGGACTAGCTGGGACTCGGCAGTACTTC

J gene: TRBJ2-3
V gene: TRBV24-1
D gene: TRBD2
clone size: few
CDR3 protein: CATSDPTLAGSTDTQYF
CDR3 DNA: TGTGCCACCAGTGACCCGACACTAGCGGGTAGCACAGATACGCAGTATTTT

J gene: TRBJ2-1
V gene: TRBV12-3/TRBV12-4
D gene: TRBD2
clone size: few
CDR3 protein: CASSLIRGLAGDEQFF
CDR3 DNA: TGTGCCAGCAGTTTAATCAGGGGACTAGCGGGAGATGAGCAGTTCTTC

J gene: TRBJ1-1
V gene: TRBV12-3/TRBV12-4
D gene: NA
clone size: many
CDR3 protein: CASSFGGPEAFF
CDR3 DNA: TGTGCCAGCAGTTTTGGGGGGCCTGAAGCTTTCTTT

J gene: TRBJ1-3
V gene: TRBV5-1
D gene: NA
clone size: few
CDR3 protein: CASSWIRSGNTIYF
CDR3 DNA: TGCGCCAGCAGCTGGATAAGATCTGGAAACACCATATATTTT

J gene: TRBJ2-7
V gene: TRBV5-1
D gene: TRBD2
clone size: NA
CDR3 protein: CASTIGAGGSYEQYF
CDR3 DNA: TGCGCCAGCACCATTGGGGCGGGAGGTTCCTACGAGCAGTACTTC

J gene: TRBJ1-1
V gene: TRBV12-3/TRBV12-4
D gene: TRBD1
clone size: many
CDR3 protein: CASMIQGALANTEAFF
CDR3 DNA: TGTGCCAGCATGATACAGGGGGCCTTAGCGAACACTGAAGCTTTCTTT

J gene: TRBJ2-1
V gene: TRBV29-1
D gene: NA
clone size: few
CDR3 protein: CSVTLGVNEQFF
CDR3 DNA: TGCAGCGTTACCCTAGGCGTTAATGAGCAGTTCTTC

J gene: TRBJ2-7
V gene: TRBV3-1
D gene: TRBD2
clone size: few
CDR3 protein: CASSQGLAGLNEQYF
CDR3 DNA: TGTGCCAGCAGCCAAGGGCTAGCGGGCCTTAACGAGCAGTACTTC

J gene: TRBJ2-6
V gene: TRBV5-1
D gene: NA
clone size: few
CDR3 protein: CASSQLPSGANVLTF
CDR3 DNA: TGCGCCAGCAGCCAACTCCCCTCTGGGGCCAACGTCCTGACTTTC

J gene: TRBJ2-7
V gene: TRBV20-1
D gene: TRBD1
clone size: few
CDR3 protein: CSAMGQMGSYEQYF
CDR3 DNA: TGCAGTGCTATGGGACAGATGGGGTCCTACGAGCAGTACTTC

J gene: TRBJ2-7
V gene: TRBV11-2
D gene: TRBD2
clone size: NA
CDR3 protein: CASSLESGTAYEQYF
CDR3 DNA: TGTGCCAGCAGCTTAGAGAGCGGGACCGCCTACGAGCAGTACTTC

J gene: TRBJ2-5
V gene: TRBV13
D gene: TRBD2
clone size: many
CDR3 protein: CASSWTSGGITETQYF
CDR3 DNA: TGTGCCAGCAGCTGGACTAGCGGAGGGATCACCGAAACCCAGTACTTC